This T cell receptor (beta chain) was identified in a study of radiotherapy plus CTLA-4 blockade in lung cancer. As for the study in general: Disease control was achieved by around 32% of patients, and objective responses by 18%.

The CDR3 totals 15 residues. Trimming pared 0 bases from V and 0 bases from J, leaving 6 bases between. Germline CDR1 reads MNHNY; CDR2 reads SVGAGI (reference sequence). Generated by immunoSEQ multiplex PCR, the TCRdb table keeps only in-frame clones and is missing some. The sample records 40,000 to 60,000 clones, 82% being singletons. This TCR was sampled from a human donor with non-small cell lung cancer who had stable disease on radiotherapy plus ipilimumab. The source was peripheral blood, collected from a patient treated with radiotherapy plus ipilimumab. This sequence joins TRBV6-6 and TRBJ2-1; D is ambiguous. The chain's CDR3 is CASSYSVSSYNEQFF. CDR3 DNA sequence: TGTGCCAGCAGTTACTCGGTTAGCTCCTACAATGAGCAGTTCTTC.